The clone carrying this T cell receptor (beta chain) was recorded a few times. Its target is not known. A single record per CDR3 protein comes from TCRdb applying MiXCR to the 5' RACE reads. Among 300,000 to 400,000 distinct CDR3 sequences, around an eighth were seen once, and the ten largest hold just over 7%. The source of the sample is a study of identical twins. Overall study findings and caveats: The study found that models underestimated out-of-frame TCR alpha sharing in monozygotic twins.

CDR3 length equals 14 residues. V gave up 3 bases and J gave up 4 bases; unmatched junction bases: 3. Looked up from germline, CDR1 is MNHEY and CDR2 is SMNVEV (reference sequence). These records were also assigned to another study, of yellow fever vaccine responses in identical twins. That source notes: Twins' T cell vaccine responses reportedly looked partly convergent, partly personalized.

The TCR was taken from a woman between 18 and 29 years old in good health. V usage is TRBV27 and J usage is TRBJ2-1, with 7 bases lining up with TRBD1. The sequencing input was CD8+ T cells sorted from blood. The CDR3 loop reads CASSFARGYNEQFF. Written as DNA, the CDR3 is TGTGCCAGCAGTTTCGCCAGGGGGTACAATGAGCAGTTCTTC.